Reported below is one T cell receptor (beta chain). This specimen comes from a study of OX40 agonist ivuxolimab in advanced cancers. Study summary: Every 2 weeks, ivuxolimab was infused into the patients intravenously at between 0.01 and 10 mg/kg. Partial responses were achieved by three patients, one with hepatocellular carcinoma and two with cutaneous melanoma.

TCRdb's table, derived via immunoSEQ multiplex PCR, lists solely in-frame clones and lacks some. The repertoire includes tens of thousands of clones, about three quarters of them detected once, and more than 15% sits in the top ten. The TCR comes from an adult with an advanced solid tumor such as melanoma, head and neck, liver or kidney cancer. Material: CD4+ or CD8+ T cells sorted from blood, obtained in a trial of the OX40 agonist ivuxolimab.

CDR3 nucleotide sequence: TGCGCCAGCAGCTTGTCCAGGGGAGAGGGGGAGCTGTTTTTT. Translated, it gives CASSLSRGEGELFF. The gene calls are TRBV5-1 and TRBJ2-2, with D possibly being TRBD1 (6 bases). V dropped 1 base and J dropped 8 bases, with 12 bases sitting between them. This CDR3 is built from 14 residues. Germline V gene data show CDR1 as SGHRS and CDR2 as YFSETQ.